This record concerns one T cell receptor (beta chain) sequence. Antigen: not known. The sample comes from a study of vaccination effects on CD4 cells after COVID-19. Sequencing was performed with immunoSEQ multiplex PCR; in TCRdb, only in-frame clones are kept and a portion is missing. Of tens of thousands of clones listed, 75% to 85% are singletons. Germline-derived CDR1 and CDR2 are SGHRS and YFSETQ. The CDR3 is 20 residues long. Deletions cut 0 bases from V and 3 bases from J, with 27 bases between. Sequencing in the ViraFEST assay came after antigen-specific CD4+ T cells had been expanded with viral peptide pools, which were used to stimulate PBMC. Isolation of CD4+ T cells took place after about ten days of culture. People in the vaccine group had not been infected with SARS-CoV-2 before, and their nucleocapsid antibodies were negative. The authors exchanged half the medium for IL-2 medium on days 3 and 7.

The receptor was derived from a human donor who received a COVID-19 vaccine. Material: CD4+ T cells from PBMCs cultured with HCoV-OC43 spike peptides, obtained before COVID-19 vaccination. Subset: HCoV-OC43 spike overlapping peptide pool stimulation. This sequence joins TRBV5-1 and TRBJ1-1, with unresolved D. CDR3 nucleotides: TGCGCCAGCAGCTTGGTGGGGTCGGTAGGGAGAGGGAGGCCTTACACTGAAGCTTTCTTT. The encoded protein is CASSLVGSVGRGRPYTEAFF. Variable domain in full (rest from reference TRBV5-1 and TRBJ1-1): KAGVTQTPRYLIKTRGQQVTLSCSPISGHRSVSWYQQTPGQGLQFLFEYFSETQRNKGNFPGRFSGRQFSNSRSEMNVSTLELGDSALYLCASSLVGSVGRGRPYTEAFFGQGTRLTVV.